Presented here are 29 T cell receptor beta chains from one specimen sequenced in a study of CD8 T cells in Susac syndrome. An input of 0.5 to 1 ug of RNA was subjected to reverse transcription using random hexamers. TCRdb ran MiXCR on the immunoSEQ multiplex PCR reads and lists one entry per CDR3 protein. The repertoire holds some 260,000 distinct CDR3 sequences, with about 88% as singletons. Sequencing input: CD8+ T cells from PBMCs. The source is a human donor with multiple sclerosis.

The V call is TRBV27, the J call TRBJ2-7; tentatively, D is TRBD2 (6 bases). V was shortened by 4 bases and J by 1 base, with 8 bases between the two germline ends. The germline CDR1 and CDR2 sequences are MNHEY and SMNVEV (reference sequence). The CDR3 is made up of 13 amino acids. In nucleotides, the CDR3 is TGTGCCAGCAGTTCGACTAGTTCCTACGAGCAGTACTTC. It encodes CASSSTSSYEQYF.

This chain uses TRBV27 with TRBJ2-7; D is unresolved. Germline CDR1 MNHEY, CDR2 SMNVEV (reference sequence). CDR3 length: 12 amino acids. The germline V and J ends were trimmed by 4 bases and 7 bases, with 11 bases remaining between them. The CDR3 protein is CASSSYGREQYF. CDR3 coding DNA: TGTGCCAGCAGTTCCTATGGAAGGGAGCAGTACTTC.

The chain links TRBV27 to TRBJ2-7; maybe TRBD1 (5 bases). The CDR3 runs 12 residues. V was pared by 10 bases and J by 5 bases, with 15 bases between. Germline assignment: CDR1 MNHEY and CDR2 SMNVEV (reference sequence). The CDR3 reads CATSPGFDEQYF. For the CDR3, the DNA is TGTGCCACCTCCCCAGGGTTCGACGAGCAGTACTTC.

CDR3 residues: CASSLGTRTYGYTF. CDR3 nucleotides: TGTGCCAGCAGCTTAGGGACAAGAACCTATGGCTACACCTTC. V gene TRBV7-9 combines with J gene TRBJ1-2; a weak D match, TRBD1 (5 bases). Germline V gene data show CDR1 as SEHNR and CDR2 as FQNEAQ (reference sequence). The CDR3 is made up of 14 amino acids. The V end lost 1 base, the J end lost 4 bases, and 10 bases lay between the germline ends.

The V and J genes are TRBV28 and TRBJ2-4; 11 bases are shared with TRBD1. The CDR3 is 17 residues long. CDR1 and CDR2 (germline): MDHEN, SYDVKM. Trimming took 6 bases from V and 6 from J; bases not matched to a gene: 13. CDR3 amino acids: CASSDPRTGGMGNIQYF. The CDR3 region has the DNA TGTGCCAGCAGCGACCCTAGGACAGGGGGCATGGGAAACATTCAGTACTTC.

This clonotype was recorded only once. The chain combines TRBV2 with TRBJ1-5, with a tentative D call TRBD1 (5 bases). Deletions cut 6 bases from V and 2 bases from J, with 17 bases between. Germline CDR1 is SNHLY and CDR2 is FYNNEI. The CDR3 is 16 residues long. CDR3 DNA sequence: TGTGCCAGCAGCATAAAAGGAAGGGGTGGCAATCAGCCCCAGCATTTT. Protein sequence: CASSIKGRGGNQPQHF.

The chain is built from TRBV7-9 and TRBJ1-5; D is perhaps TRBD1 (6 bases). Trimming removed 4 bases from V and 7 bases from J, with 20 bases in between. This CDR3 has 16 amino acids. In germline, CDR1 is SEHNR, CDR2 FQNEAQ (reference sequence). CDR3 in DNA: TGTGCCAGCAGCTCCAATTCTAAGTTAGGGGGGCAGCCCCAGCATTTT. This codes for CASSSNSKLGGQPQHF.

The rearrangement links TRBV2 to TRBJ2-1; tentative D call: TRBD2 (5 bases). V dropped 1 base and J dropped 7 bases, with 11 bases sitting between them. The germline V gene has CDR1 SNHLY and CDR2 FYNNEI. This CDR3 spans 14 amino acids. CDR3 sequence (DNA): TGTGCCAGCAGTGAAGGGCCTAGCCTAAATGAGCAGTTCTTC. This codes for CASSEGPSLNEQFF.

This chain connects TRBV2 to TRBJ2-3; 16 bases match TRBD2. With 8 bases clipped from V and 5 bases from J, the junction kept 19 bases outside the gene matches. Germline loops: CDR1 SNHLY, CDR2 FYNNEI. The CDR3 covers 20 residues. CDR3 region: CASPGSGTSGRAFEKDTQYF. CDR3 nucleotide sequence: TGTGCCAGCCCAGGCTCCGGGACTAGCGGGAGGGCCTTTGAGAAAGATACGCAGTATTTT.

The rearrangement links TRBV7-3 to TRBJ2-3; the D call may be TRBD1 or TRBD2 (5 bases each). Trimming removed 1 base at V and 2 bases at J, with 13 bases between. This CDR3 spans 16 amino acids. Germline V gene sequence: CDR1 SGHTA, CDR2 FQGTGA. CDR3 in DNA: TGTGCCAGCAGCTTAAATGTAGGGGAGTTCACAGATACGCAGTATTTT. This codes for CASSLNVGEFTDTQYF.

The CDR3 region has the DNA TGTGCCAGTAGTAGCGAATCGGGGCCCAACGAGCAGTACTTC. It specifies CASSSESGPNEQYF. V gene TRBV19 combines with J gene TRBJ2-7; the D gene could be TRBD1 or TRBD2 (5 bases each). The germline V gene has CDR1 LNHDA and CDR2 SQIVND (reference sequence). The V and J ends lost 4 bases and 5 bases respectively, with 15 bases between them. The CDR3 is made up of 14 amino acids. Full variable domain (missing parts from reference TRBV19 and TRBJ2-7): DGGITQSPKYLFRKEGQNVTLSCEQNLNHDAMYWYRQDPGQGLRLIYYSQIVNDFQKGDIAEGYSVSREKKESFPLTVTSAQKNPTAFYLCASSSESGPNEQYFGPGTRLTVT.

The rearrangement links TRBV7-9 to TRBJ2-3, with 10 bases lining up with TRBD1. V shed 4 bases, J shed 3 bases, and the junction held 4 bases outside the gene matches. In germline, CDR1 is SEHNR, CDR2 FQNEAQ (reference sequence). The CDR3 totals 15 residues. CDR3 in amino acids: CASSSTDRGTDTQYF. In DNA form, the CDR3 reads TGTGCCAGCAGCTCCACGGACAGGGGGACAGATACGCAGTATTTT.

This clonotype was observed a few times. The gene calls are TRBV4-1 and TRBJ2-7, with D maybe TRBD1 (5 bases). The CDR3 totals 15 residues. CDR1 and CDR2 from the germline V gene are MGHRA and YSYEKL. V was cut by 2 bases and J by 6 bases, with 17 bases left in between. DNA for the CDR3: TGCGCCAGCAGCCAATGGGGCACAGATCCAGGCGAGCAGTACTTC. Its protein product is CASSQWGTDPGEQYF.

The chain couples TRBV2 to TRBJ1-1; 9 bases match TRBD1. Germline-derived CDR1 and CDR2 are SNHLY and FYNNEI. V gave up 5 bases and J gave up 3 bases; unmatched junction bases: 4. CDR3 size: 14 residues. CDR3 sequence: CASSLTGGDTEAFF. CDR3 nucleotide sequence: TGTGCCAGCAGTTTGACAGGGGGGGACACTGAAGCTTTCTTT. The variable domain in full, completed from reference TRBV2 and TRBJ1-1, reads EPEVTQTPSHQVTQMGQEVILRCVPISNHLYFYWYRQILGQKVEFLVSFYNNEISEKSEIFDDQFSVERPDGSNFTLKIRSTKLEDSAMYFCASSLTGGDTEAFFGQGTRLTVV.

The V call is TRBV29-1, the J call TRBJ2-7; 12 nucleotides line up with TRBD2. Per the germline V gene, CDR1 is SQVTM and CDR2 is ANQGSEA. The CDR3 runs 16 residues. J was trimmed by 1 base and V by 6 bases; bases with no gene match: 10. This chain's CDR3 is CSVQLAGGPNSYEQYF. In nucleotides, the CDR3 is TGCAGCGTCCAGCTAGCGGGAGGGCCTAATTCCTACGAGCAGTACTTC.

The sample holds a few counts of this clonotype. The V call is TRBV11-2, the J call TRBJ2-7; the match to TRBD2 covers 12 bases. CDR3 length: 15 residues. The V segment lost 4 bases and the J segment 2 bases; nucleotides outside the gene matches: 3. Germline values: CDR1 SGHAT, CDR2 FQNNGV. The CDR3 region has the DNA TGTGCCAGCAGCTCGACTAGCGGGAGCGCCTACGAGCAGTACTTC. Translating it yields CASSSTSGSAYEQYF.

J is TRBJ1-1 and V is TRBV27; D ambiguous. CDR1 MNHEY and CDR2 SMNVEV come from the germline V gene (reference sequence). The CDR3 has 15 residues. V lost 0 bases and J 1 base, leaving 9 bases between the germline ends. The chain's CDR3 is CASSLSGKANTEAFF. CDR3 DNA sequence: TGTGCCAGCAGTTTATCTGGTAAGGCGAACACTGAAGCTTTCTTT.

The chain couples TRBV5-5 to TRBJ1-1, with 7 bases lining up with TRBD1. V was clipped by 4 bases and J by 6 bases; unmatched bases: 21. CDR3 length: 18 residues. Per germline, CDR1 SGHKS and CDR2 YYEKEE (reference sequence). The CDR3 sequence: CASSPAPGQRLSGAEAFF. CDR3 sequence (DNA): TGTGCCAGCAGCCCGGCACCGGGACAGCGCCTGTCGGGAGCTGAAGCTTTCTTT.

This clonotype has only one observation. This chain uses TRBV5-1 with TRBJ2-3; TRBD2 aligns across 10 bases. There are 15 residues in the CDR3. V lost 2 bases to trimming and J lost 9 bases; unmatched junction nucleotides: 9. CDR1 and CDR2 (germline): SGHRS, YFSETQ. The CDR3 coding sequence is TGCGCCAGCAGCTTCTGGCTAGCGGGAGTAAGAACGCAGTATTTT. Its translation is CASSFWLAGVRTQYF.

This sequence joins TRBV13 and TRBJ2-3; TRBD2 matches at 12 bases. CDR1 and CDR2 from the germline V gene are PRHDT and FYEKMQ (reference sequence). This CDR3 has 15 amino acids. The V segment lost 5 bases and the J segment 4 bases; nucleotides outside the gene matches: 4. The CDR3 here is CASSPRLAGADTQYF. Written as DNA, the CDR3 is TGTGCCAGCAGCCCACGACTAGCGGGAGCAGATACGCAGTATTTT.

The chain couples TRBV27 to TRBJ2-7; 11 bases map to TRBD2. The CDR3 contains 15 residues. V shed 6 bases, J shed 3 bases, and the junction held 7 bases outside the gene matches. Germline V gene data show CDR1 as MNHEY and CDR2 as SMNVEV (reference sequence). The CDR3 sequence is CASSPIAGGFYEQYF. The CDR3 DNA sequence: TGTGCCAGCAGCCCAATAGCGGGAGGGTTCTACGAGCAGTACTTC.

The rearrangement uses TRBV27 and TRBJ2-5; TRBD2 matches at 10 bases. The germline CDR1 and CDR2 sequences are MNHEY and SMNVEV (reference sequence). CDR3 length: 18 amino acids. Losses at the gene ends were 3 bases for V and 4 bases for J; bases not matched to a gene: 14. Here the CDR3 DNA reads TGTGCCAGCAGTTTTGACGGGGCTAGCGGGAGTACACCAGAGACCCAGTACTTC. Protein product: CASSFDGASGSTPETQYF.

The count of this clonotype is one. The chain is built from TRBV10-3 and TRBJ1-1; maybe TRBD1 (6 bases). The CDR3 is made up of 14 amino acids. Germline V gene data show CDR1 as ENHRY and CDR2 as SYGVKD. V was shortened by 2 bases and J by 3 bases, with 10 bases between the two germline ends. As DNA, the CDR3 is TGTGCCATCAGTGAGGCGGCAGGGGACACTGAAGCTTTCTTT. Its translation: CAISEAAGDTEAFF.

The V and J genes are TRBV27 and TRBJ2-7; 7 bases fit TRBD2. Trimming at V came to 3 bases and at J to 3 bases, leaving 5 bases not matched to a gene. The CDR3 runs 14 residues. The germline V gene encodes CDR1 MNHEY and CDR2 SMNVEV (reference sequence). In DNA form, the CDR3 reads TGTGCCAGCAGTTTTGCCAGCGGGAACTACGAGCAGTACTTC. This translates into CASSFASGNYEQYF.

V gene TRBV27 combines with J gene TRBJ1-1; TRBD1 might be the D (5 bases). Between the trimmed V and J ends, which lost 2 bases and 0 bases, there was a span of 16 bases. From germline, CDR1 is MNHEY and CDR2 SMNVEV (reference sequence). This CDR3 is 17 amino acids long. The CDR3 sequence: CASSLGQGYPLNTEAFF. CDR3 DNA sequence: TGTGCCAGCAGTTTAGGTCAGGGCTACCCGCTGAACACTGAAGCTTTCTTT.

The CDR3 is CASSVPSVYQETQYF. CDR3 DNA: TGTGCCAGCAGTGTACCTTCCGTTTACCAAGAGACCCAGTACTTC. This chain connects TRBV6-1 to TRBJ2-5; D gene ambiguous. The CDR3 loop spans 15 amino acids. Germline CDR1 reads MNHNS; CDR2 reads SASEGT. Trimming left V 4 bases short and J 0 bases short, with 12 bases between.

This sequence joins TRBV5-8 and TRBJ2-7, with D maybe TRBD1 (5 bases). V was pared by 0 bases and J by 5 bases, with 15 bases between. The CDR3 consists of 15 residues. CDR1 SGHTS and CDR2 YDEGEE come from the germline V gene. The CDR3 coding sequence is TGTGCCAGCAGCTTGGCAGCCGGACACACCCACGAGCAGTACTTC. Translated, it gives CASSLAAGHTHEQYF.

For the CDR3, the DNA is TGTGCCAGCAGCCCCTTTTTTCTCCCCAATCAAGACCACACTGAAGCTTTCTTT. This codes for CASSPFFLPNQDHTEAFF. The V and J genes are TRBV7-2 and TRBJ1-1; no clear D gene. The V end was cut by 5 bases, the J end by 3 bases, with 25 bases between. Germline CDR1 and CDR2: SGHTA and FQGNSA. This CDR3 is 18 amino acids long.

The genes are TRBV27 and TRBJ2-1, with D unclear. Germline V gene sequence: CDR1 MNHEY, CDR2 SMNVEV (reference sequence). Trimming removed 7 bases at V and 8 bases at J, with 12 bases between. The CDR3 runs 12 residues. The CDR3 bases are TGTGCCAGCATCGGATTTCTCGATGAGCAGTTCTTC. This codes for CASIGFLDEQFF.